These 16 T cell receptor beta chains originate from one sample sequenced in a study of T cell responses to AZD1222 COVID-19 vaccine. TCRdb keeps only in-frame clones here, not all; method: immunoSEQ multiplex PCR. Its clone listing holds over 130,000 clones. The material sequenced was peripheral blood. All receptors derive from an adult in good health.

The V call is TRBV6-6, the J call TRBJ2-1; 16 bases match TRBD2. The CDR3 sequence is 16 residues long. The V gene end was trimmed by 6 bases and the J gene end by 7 bases; junction bases not matched to a gene: 6. Germline assignment: CDR1 MNHNY and CDR2 SVGAGI (reference sequence). DNA for the CDR3: TGTGCCAGCAGACCGGGACTAGCGGGGGGGCGGAATGAGCAGTTCTTC. It encodes CASRPGLAGGRNEQFF.

The chain employs TRBV27 and TRBJ1-6, with D possibly matching TRBD1 (5 bases). This CDR3 has 16 residues. Germline V lookup: CDR1 MNHEY, CDR2 SMNVEV (reference sequence). V gave up 2 bases and J gave up 2 bases, with 10 bases separating them. CDR3 sequence: CASSLRDRPYNSPLHF. The CDR3 DNA is TGTGCCAGCAGTTTAAGGGACCGACCCTATAATTCACCCCTCCACTTT.

The chain recombines TRBV18 with TRBJ1-6; TRBD1 matches at 10 bases. The CDR3 sequence is 15 residues long. J was trimmed by 10 bases and V by 3 bases; bases with no gene match: 6. The germline V gene has CDR1 KGHSH and CDR2 LQKENI. This CDR3 reads CASSPGGTGDSPLHF. DNA for the CDR3: TGTGCCAGCTCACCCGGCGGGACAGGGGACTCACCCCTCCACTTT.

The rearrangement links TRBV28 to TRBJ1-6; D is ambiguous. Per germline, CDR1 MDHEN and CDR2 SYDVKM. The CDR3 spans 12 residues. V was shortened by 5 bases and J by 7 bases, with 6 bases between the two germline ends. The CDR3 loop reads CASSVRNSPLHF. The CDR3 DNA reads as TGTGCCAGCAGTGTCAGGAATTCACCCCTCCACTTT.

The J gene is TRBJ1-1, the V gene TRBV10-2; 9 bases are shared with TRBD1. Germline loops: CDR1 WSHSY, CDR2 SAAADI. With V trimmed by 10 bases and J by 2 bases, 11 bases remained unmatched. This CDR3 region has 15 residues. CDR3 DNA sequence: TGCGCCACCGAACAGGGGGCACGAGGTAACACTGAAGCTTTCTTT. Its translation is CATEQGARGNTEAFF.

The V gene is TRBV2, the J gene TRBJ1-2; 9 bases are a match to TRBD1. Germline loops: CDR1 SNHLY, CDR2 FYNNEI. After removal of 7 bases from V and 7 bases from J, the junction contained 7 bases not matched to a gene. The CDR3 covers 13 residues. CDR3 coding DNA: TGTGCCAGCATGACGGGACAGGGAAGTGGCTACACCTTC. Its translation is CASMTGQGSGYTF.

The chain combines TRBV2 with TRBJ1-6; D unresolved. V lost 3 bases and J lost 7, with 7 bases in between. The V gene's germline CDR1 is SNHLY and CDR2 FYNNEI. The CDR3 sequence is 13 residues long. CDR3 coding DNA: TGTGCCAGCAGTGATCCCCGAAATTCACCCCTCCACTTT. The encoded protein is CASSDPRNSPLHF.

The V call is TRBV6-2 or TRBV6-3, the J call TRBJ1-2; TRBD1 might be the D (5 bases). This CDR3 has 14 amino acids. CDR1 is MNHEY, CDR2 SVGEGT, per germline. Trimming removed 0 bases from V and 0 bases from J, with 5 bases in between. DNA for the CDR3: TGTGCCAGCAGTTACTCGGGGGCTAACTATGGCTACACCTTC. As protein: CASSYSGANYGYTF.

The chain joins TRBV19 to TRBJ2-5; a possible D gene is TRBD2 (6 bases). The V gene lost 5 bases and the J gene lost 7 bases, with 17 bases spanning the gap. Germline CDR1 and CDR2: LNHDA and SQIVND (reference sequence). The CDR3 is 14 amino acids. The CDR3 region has the DNA TGTGCCAGTAGTTGGACCCACGGGAGCGGGACCCAGTACTTC. Its protein product is CASSWTHGSGTQYF.

The chain is built from TRBV18 and TRBJ2-5; D might be TRBD1 or TRBD2, each matching 6 bases. CDR3 length: 14 residues. Looked up from germline, CDR1 is KGHSH and CDR2 is LQKENI. Trimming shortened V by 2 bases and J by 4 bases, and 11 bases separated the two germline ends. The CDR3 loop is CASSPTGRGETQYF. Written as DNA, the CDR3 is TGTGCCAGCTCACCAACAGGGCGGGGAGAGACCCAGTACTTC.

The chain carries TRBV2 and TRBJ2-2; 11 nucleotides line up with TRBD1. The CDR3 runs to 16 residues. Germline CDR1 SNHLY, CDR2 FYNNEI. Trimming removed 7 bases from V and 3 bases from J; junction bases left unmatched: 7. In nucleotides, the CDR3 is TGTGCCAGCACCAAGGACAGGGGGCTTTACACCGGGGAGCTGTTTTTT. This sequence encodes CASTKDRGLYTGELFF.

V usage is TRBV10-3 and J usage is TRBJ2-7, with D possibly matching TRBD1 (6 bases). The CDR3 has 13 residues. CDR1 and CDR2 (germline): ENHRY, SYGVKD. Trimming shortened V by 6 bases and J by 6 bases, and 15 bases separated the two germline ends. CDR3 in amino acids: CAISSGGLGEQYF. The CDR3 DNA reads as TGTGCCATCAGCTCTGGGGGCCTCGGCGAGCAGTACTTC.

The V gene is TRBV6-5, the J gene TRBJ1-1; 7 bases line up with TRBD1. Per the germline V gene, CDR1 is MNHEY and CDR2 is SVGAGI. V lost 8 bases, J lost 1 base, and 4 bases stayed unmatched. There are 13 residues in the CDR3. The CDR3 here is CASSGQRNTEAFF. The CDR3 DNA follows: TGTGCCAGCTCGGGACAGAGGAACACTGAAGCTTTCTTT.

This chain joins TRBV7-2 and TRBJ1-5; 7 nucleotides agree with TRBD1. There are 15 residues in the CDR3. Germline-derived CDR1 and CDR2 are SGHTA and FQGNSA. The junction had 6 bases not matched to a gene; V was cut back by 5 bases and J by 2 bases. This CDR3 is CASSTHRGGNQPQHF. As DNA, the CDR3 is TGTGCCAGCAGCACCCACAGGGGTGGCAATCAGCCCCAGCATTTT.

This chain connects TRBV7-2 to TRBJ1-1; D may be TRBD1 (6 bases). The germline V gene encodes CDR1 SGHTA and CDR2 FQGNSA. CDR3 length: 15 residues. The V gene lost 5 bases and the J gene lost 1 base, with 14 bases spanning the gap. Written as DNA, the CDR3 is TGTGCCAGCAGCCTCAATCCAGGGGAGAACACTGAAGCTTTCTTT. Its protein product is CASSLNPGENTEAFF. The full variable domain, in which reference TRBV7-2 and TRBJ1-1 provide the parts outside the CDR3, is GAGVSQSPSNKVTEKGKDVELRCDPISGHTALYWYRQSLGQGLEFLIYFQGNSAPDKSGLPSDRFSAERTGGSVSTLTIQRTQQEDSAVYLCASSLNPGENTEAFFGQGTRLTVV.

The V call is TRBV30, the J call TRBJ1-2, with unresolved D. The V end was cut by 0 bases, the J end by 3 bases, with 5 bases between. The V gene's germline CDR1 is GTSNPN and CDR2 SVGIG (reference sequence). CDR3 length equals 12 residues. CDR3 amino acids: CAWSVGDYGYTF. In DNA form, the CDR3 reads TGTGCCTGGAGTGTGGGAGACTATGGCTACACCTTC.